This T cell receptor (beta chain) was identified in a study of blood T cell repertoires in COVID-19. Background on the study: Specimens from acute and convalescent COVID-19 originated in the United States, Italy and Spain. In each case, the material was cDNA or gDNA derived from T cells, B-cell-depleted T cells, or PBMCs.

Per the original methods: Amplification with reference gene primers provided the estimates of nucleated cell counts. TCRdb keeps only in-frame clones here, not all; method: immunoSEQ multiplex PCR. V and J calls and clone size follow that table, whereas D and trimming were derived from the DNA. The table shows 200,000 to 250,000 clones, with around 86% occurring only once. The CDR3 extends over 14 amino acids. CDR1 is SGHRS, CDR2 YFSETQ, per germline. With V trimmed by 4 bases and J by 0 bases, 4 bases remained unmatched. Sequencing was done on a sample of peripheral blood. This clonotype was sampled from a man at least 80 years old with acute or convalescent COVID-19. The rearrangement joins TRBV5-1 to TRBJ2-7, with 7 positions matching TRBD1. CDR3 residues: CASSPGDSSYEQYF. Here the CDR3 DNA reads TGCGCCAGCAGCCCCGGGGACAGCTCCTACGAGCAGTACTTC.